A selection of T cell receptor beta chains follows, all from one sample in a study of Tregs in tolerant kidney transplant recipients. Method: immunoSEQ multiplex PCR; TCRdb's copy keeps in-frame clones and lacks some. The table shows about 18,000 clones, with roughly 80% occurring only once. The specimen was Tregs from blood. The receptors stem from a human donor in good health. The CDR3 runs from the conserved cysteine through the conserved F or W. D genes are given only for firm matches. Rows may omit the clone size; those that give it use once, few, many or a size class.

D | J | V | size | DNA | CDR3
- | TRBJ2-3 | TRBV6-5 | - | TGTGCCAGCAGTCCCCAGGGGCCCGGGGATACGCAGTATTTT | CASSPQGPGDTQYF
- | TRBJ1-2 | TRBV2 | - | TGTGCCAGCAGTGAAGCGCAGATGGTTACCGTTAACTATGGCTACACCTTC | CASSEAQMVTVNYGYTF
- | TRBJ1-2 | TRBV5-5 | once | TGTGCCAGCAGCTTCGAGGATGGGTCAGGGAGCTATGGCTACACCTTC | CASSFEDGSGSYGYTF
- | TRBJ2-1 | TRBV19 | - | TGTGCCAGTAGTATGGGTCTAGAGTACAATGAGCAGTTCTTC | CASSMGLEYNEQFF
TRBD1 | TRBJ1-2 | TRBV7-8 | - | TGTGCCAGCAGCCTGTGGGACAGGAGTTTTACCTTC | CASSLWDRSFTF
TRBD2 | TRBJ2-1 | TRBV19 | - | TGTGCCAGTAGTCCGGGACTAGCGGGAGTCGGTGAGCAGTTCTTC | CASSPGLAGVGEQFF
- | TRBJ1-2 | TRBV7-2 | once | TGTGCCAGCAGTCCCTCCCCGGAGGCTAGCTATGGCTACACCTTC | CASSPSPEASYGYTF
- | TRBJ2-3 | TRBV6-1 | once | TGTGCCAGCAGTGATGGGGGGCCGACAGATACGCAGTATTTT | CASSDGGPTDTQYF
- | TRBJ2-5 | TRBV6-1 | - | TGTGCCAGCAGCTATTCATTGGGCCAAGAGACCCAGTACTTC | CASSYSLGQETQYF
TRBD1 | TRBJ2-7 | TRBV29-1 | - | TGCAGCGCCACAAGCGGACAGGGCCCAGGGGAGCAGTACTTC | CSATSGQGPGEQYF
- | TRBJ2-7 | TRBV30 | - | TGTGCCTGGAGTGTACTACTGACAGCCTCCTACGAGCAGTACTTC | CAWSVLLTASYEQYF
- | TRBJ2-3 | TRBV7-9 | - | TGTGCCAGCAGCCCCAAAAATACGCAGTATTTT | CASSPKNTQYF
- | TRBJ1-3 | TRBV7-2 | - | TGTGCCAGCAGCCAGGACGGCTCTGGAAACACCATATATTTT | CASSQDGSGNTIYF
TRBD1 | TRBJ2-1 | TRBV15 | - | TGTGCCACCAGCAGAGATATCGCCGGGACAGCCTACAATGAGCAGTTCTTC | CATSRDIAGTAYNEQFF
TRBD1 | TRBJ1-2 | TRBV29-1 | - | TGCAGCGTGGGGGACAGACTCTATGGCTACACCTTC | CSVGDRLYGYTF